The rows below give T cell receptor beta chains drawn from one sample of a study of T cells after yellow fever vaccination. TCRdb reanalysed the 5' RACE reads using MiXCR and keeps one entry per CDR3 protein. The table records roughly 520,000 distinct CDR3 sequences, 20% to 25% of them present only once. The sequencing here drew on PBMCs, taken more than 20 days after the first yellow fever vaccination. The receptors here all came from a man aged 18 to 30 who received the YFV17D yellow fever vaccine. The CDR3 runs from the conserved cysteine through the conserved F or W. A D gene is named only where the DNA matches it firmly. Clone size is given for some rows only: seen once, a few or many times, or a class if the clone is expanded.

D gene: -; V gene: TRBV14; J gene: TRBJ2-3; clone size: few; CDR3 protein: CASSQALNFGRPTDTQYF; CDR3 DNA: TGTGCCAGCAGCCAAGCCTTGAATTTCGGGCGACCGACAGATACGCAGTATTTT
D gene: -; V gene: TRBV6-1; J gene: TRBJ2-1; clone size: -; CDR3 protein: CASSLMGGHEQFF; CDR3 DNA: TGTGCCAGCAGCCTTATGGGGGGCCATGAGCAGTTCTTC
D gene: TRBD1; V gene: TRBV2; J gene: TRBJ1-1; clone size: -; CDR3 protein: CASGQGIDTEAFF; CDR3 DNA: TGTGCCAGCGGACAGGGGATCGACACTGAAGCTTTCTTT
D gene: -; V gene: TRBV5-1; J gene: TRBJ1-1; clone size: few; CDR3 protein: CASSPGYYRNTEAFF; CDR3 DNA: TGCGCTAGCAGCCCGGGATACTATAGGAACACTGAAGCTTTCTTT
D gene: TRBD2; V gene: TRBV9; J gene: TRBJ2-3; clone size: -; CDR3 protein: CASSVLVAGGTDTQYF; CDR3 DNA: TGTGCCAGCAGCGTTCTGGTCGCGGGGGGGACAGATACGCAGTATTTT
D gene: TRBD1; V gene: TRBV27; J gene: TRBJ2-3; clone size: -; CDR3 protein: CATRSRWDRADTDTQYF; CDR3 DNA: TGTGCCACCAGAAGTCGATGGGACAGGGCGGACACAGATACGCAGTATTTT
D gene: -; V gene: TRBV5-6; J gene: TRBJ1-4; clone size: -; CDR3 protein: CASSLREKLFF; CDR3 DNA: TGTGCCAGCAGCCTGCGGGAAAAACTGTTTTTT
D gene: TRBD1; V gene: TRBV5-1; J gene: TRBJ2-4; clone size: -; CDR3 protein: CASSSQYRGAKNIQYF; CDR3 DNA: TGCGCCAGCAGCTCGCAATACAGGGGAGCCAAAAACATTCAGTACTTC
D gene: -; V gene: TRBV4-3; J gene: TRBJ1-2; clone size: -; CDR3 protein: CASSLTGTVVGYTF; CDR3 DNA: TGCGCCAGCAGCCTTACCGGGACGGTGGTTGGCTACACCTTC
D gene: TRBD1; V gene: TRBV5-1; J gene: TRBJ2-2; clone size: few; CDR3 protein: CASSTARQGRYDTGELFF; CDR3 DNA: TGCGCCAGCAGTACCGCAAGACAGGGGAGGTATGACACCGGGGAGCTGTTTTTT
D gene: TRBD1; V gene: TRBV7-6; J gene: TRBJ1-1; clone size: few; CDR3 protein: CASSAGTAFGNTEAFF; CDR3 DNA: TGTGCCAGCAGCGCTGGGACAGCCTTTGGGAACACTGAAGCTTTCTTT
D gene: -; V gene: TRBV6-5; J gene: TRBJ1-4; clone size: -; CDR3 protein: CASSYRGFADEKLFF; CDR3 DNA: TGTGCCAGCAGTTACCGTGGGTTTGCGGATGAAAAACTGTTTTTT
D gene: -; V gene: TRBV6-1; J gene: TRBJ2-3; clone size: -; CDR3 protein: CASSKTSLTDTQYF; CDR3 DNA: TGTGCCAGCAGTAAGACTAGTTTGACAGATACGCAGTATTTT
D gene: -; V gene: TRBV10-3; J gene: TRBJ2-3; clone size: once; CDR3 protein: CAISESKIQGMQYF; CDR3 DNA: TGTGCCATCAGTGAGTCGAAAATACAGGGCATGCAGTATTTT
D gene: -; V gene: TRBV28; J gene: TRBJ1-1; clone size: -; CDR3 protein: CASSLPHTEAFF; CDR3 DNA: TGTGCCAGCAGTTTACCCCATACTGAAGCTTTCTTT
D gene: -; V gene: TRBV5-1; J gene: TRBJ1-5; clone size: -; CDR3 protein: CASSLGDSGYNQPQHF; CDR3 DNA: TGCGCCAGCAGCTTGGGTGACAGTGGGTACAATCAGCCCCAGCATTTT
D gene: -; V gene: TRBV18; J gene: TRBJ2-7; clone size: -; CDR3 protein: CASSSTRQFSSYEQYF; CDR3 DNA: TGTGCCAGCTCATCCACTAGACAGTTCAGCTCCTACGAGCAGTACTTC
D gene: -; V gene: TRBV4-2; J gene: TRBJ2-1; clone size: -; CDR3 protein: CASSQDRVYNEQFF; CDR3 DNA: TGTGCCAGCAGCCAAGATAGGGTTTACAATGAGCAGTTCTTC
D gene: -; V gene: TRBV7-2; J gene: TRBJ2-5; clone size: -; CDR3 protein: CASSLAIRRGPSYQETQYF; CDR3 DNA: TGTGCCAGCAGCTTAGCAATCCGGCGGGGCCCCTCGTACCAAGAGACCCAGTACTTC
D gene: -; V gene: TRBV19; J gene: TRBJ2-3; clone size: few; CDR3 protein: CASRGASSGSTDTQYF; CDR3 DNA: TGTGCCAGTAGGGGCGCGAGCTCGGGCTCCACAGATACGCAGTATTTT
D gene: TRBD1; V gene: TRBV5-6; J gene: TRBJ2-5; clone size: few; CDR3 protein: CASSLWSGQGVETQYF; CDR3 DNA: TGTGCCAGCAGCTTGTGGTCCGGACAGGGTGTGGAGACCCAGTACTTC
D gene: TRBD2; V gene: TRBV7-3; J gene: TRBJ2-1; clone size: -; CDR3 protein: CASSYGLAGFQEQFF; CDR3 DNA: TGTGCCAGCAGCTATGGACTAGCGGGGTTCCAAGAGCAGTTCTTC
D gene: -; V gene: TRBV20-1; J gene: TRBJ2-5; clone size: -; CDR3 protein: CSARDWGETQYF; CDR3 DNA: TGCAGTGCTAGAGATTGGGGAGAGACCCAGTACTTC
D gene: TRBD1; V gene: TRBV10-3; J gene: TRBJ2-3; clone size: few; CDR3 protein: CAISKDRGLTDTQYF; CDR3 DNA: TGTGCCATCAGCAAGGACAGGGGATTAACAGATACGCAGTATTTT
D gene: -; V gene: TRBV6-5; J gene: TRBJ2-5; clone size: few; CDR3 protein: CASSYPVVASGLETQYF; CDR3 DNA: TGTGCCAGCAGTTACCCGGTGGTAGCCTCGGGTCTAGAGACCCAGTACTTC
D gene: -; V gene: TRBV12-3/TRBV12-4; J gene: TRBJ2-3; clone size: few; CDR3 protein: CASSLWGGRGDTQYF; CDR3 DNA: TGTGCCAGCAGCCTCTGGGGGGGCCGGGGAGATACGCAGTATTTT
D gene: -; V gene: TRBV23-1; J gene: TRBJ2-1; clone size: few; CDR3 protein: CASSQSERGGRGQKKFF; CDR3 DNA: TGCGCCAGCAGTCAATCGGAGCGGGGAGGCAGGGGGCAGAAAAAGTTCTTC
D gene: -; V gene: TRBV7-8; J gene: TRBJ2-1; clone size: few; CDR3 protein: CASSPRTLASVEQFF; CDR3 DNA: TGTGCCAGCAGCCCGAGGACTCTTGCGAGTGTTGAGCAGTTCTTC
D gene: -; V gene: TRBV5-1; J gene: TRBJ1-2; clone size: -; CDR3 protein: CASRLDSNYGYTF; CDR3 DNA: TGCGCCAGCAGACTAGACAGCAACTATGGCTACACCTTC
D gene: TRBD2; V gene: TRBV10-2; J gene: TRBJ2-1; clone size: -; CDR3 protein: CASSDWGTSGDNEQFF; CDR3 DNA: TGCGCCAGCAGTGATTGGGGGACTAGCGGGGACAATGAGCAGTTCTTC
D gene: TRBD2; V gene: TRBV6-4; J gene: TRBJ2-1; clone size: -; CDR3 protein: CASSDTAGGYNEQFF; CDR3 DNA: TGTGCCAGCAGTGACACAGCGGGGGGGTACAATGAGCAGTTCTTC
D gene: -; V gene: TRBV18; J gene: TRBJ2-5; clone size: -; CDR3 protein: CASSPPNSRQYF; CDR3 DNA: TGTGCCAGCTCACCACCGAACAGTAGACAGTACTTC
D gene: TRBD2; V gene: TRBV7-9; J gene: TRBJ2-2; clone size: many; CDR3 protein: CASSHKTSGSTGELFF; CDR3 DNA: TGTGCCAGCAGCCATAAGACTAGCGGTAGCACCGGGGAGCTGTTTTTT
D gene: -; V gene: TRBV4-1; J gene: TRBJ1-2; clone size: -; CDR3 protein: CASSPATGSYGYTF; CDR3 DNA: TGCGCCAGCAGCCCGGCGACAGGATCCTATGGCTACACCTTC
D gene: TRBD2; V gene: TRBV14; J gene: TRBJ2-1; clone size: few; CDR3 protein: CASSQDLGLAGSYEQFF; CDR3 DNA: TGTGCCAGCAGCCAAGATCTGGGACTAGCGGGGTCTTATGAGCAGTTCTTC
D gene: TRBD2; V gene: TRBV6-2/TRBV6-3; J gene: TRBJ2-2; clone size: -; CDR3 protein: CASSYERGGNTGELFF; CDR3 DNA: TGTGCCAGCAGTTACGAGCGGGGGGGGAACACCGGGGAGCTGTTTTTT
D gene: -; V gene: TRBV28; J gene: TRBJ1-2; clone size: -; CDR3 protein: CASRTGPSYGYTF; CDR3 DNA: TGTGCCAGCAGGACAGGTCCCTCCTATGGCTACACCTTC
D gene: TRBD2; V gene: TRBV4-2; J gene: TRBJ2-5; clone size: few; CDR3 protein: CASSQGTSGQETQYF; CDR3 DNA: TGTGCCAGCAGCCAAGGGACTAGCGGCCAAGAGACCCAGTACTTC
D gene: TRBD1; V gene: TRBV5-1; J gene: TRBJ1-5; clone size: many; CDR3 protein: CASSSQGGQPQHF; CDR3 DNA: TGCGCCAGCAGCTCACAGGGGGGGCAGCCCCAGCATTTT
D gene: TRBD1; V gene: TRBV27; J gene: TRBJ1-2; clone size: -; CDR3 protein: CASSSFIAGTGVWGYTF; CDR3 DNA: TGTGCCAGCAGTTCATTCATAGCCGGGACAGGGGTTTGGGGCTACACCTTC
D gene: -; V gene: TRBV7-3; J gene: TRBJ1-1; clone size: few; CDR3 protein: CASSLSRPPNTEAFF; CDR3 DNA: TGTGCCAGCAGCTTATCCCGACCCCCGAACACTGAAGCTTTCTTT
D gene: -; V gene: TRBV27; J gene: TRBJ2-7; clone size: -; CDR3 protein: CASGRGETLYEQYF; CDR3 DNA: TGTGCCAGCGGACGTGGGGAGACACTCTACGAGCAGTACTTC
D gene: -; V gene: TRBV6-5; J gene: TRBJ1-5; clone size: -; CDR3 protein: CASSSQGRGGNQPQHF; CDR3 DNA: TGTGCCAGCAGTTCCCAGGGGCGAGGGGGTAATCAGCCCCAGCATTTT
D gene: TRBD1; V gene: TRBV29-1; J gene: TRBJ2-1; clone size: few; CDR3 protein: CSVVDRAYEQFF; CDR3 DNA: TGCAGCGTTGTGGACAGGGCTTATGAGCAGTTCTTC
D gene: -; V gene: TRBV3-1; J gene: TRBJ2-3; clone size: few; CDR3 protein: CASSQGGQGVGTQYF; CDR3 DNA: TGTGCCAGCAGCCAAGGTGGGCAGGGTGTAGGTACGCAGTATTTT
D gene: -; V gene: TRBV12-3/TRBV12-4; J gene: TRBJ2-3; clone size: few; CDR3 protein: CASRSLADTQYF; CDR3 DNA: TGTGCCAGCAGATCTCTAGCGGATACGCAGTATTTT
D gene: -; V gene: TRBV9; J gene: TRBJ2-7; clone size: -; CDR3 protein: CASSSLGGGTKQYF; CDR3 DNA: TGTGCCAGCAGTTCTCTGGGTGGGGGCACAAAGCAGTACTTC
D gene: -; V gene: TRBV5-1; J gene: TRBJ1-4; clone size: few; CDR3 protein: CASSLAGKLFF; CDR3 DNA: TGCGCCAGCAGCTTGGCCGGAAAACTGTTTTTT
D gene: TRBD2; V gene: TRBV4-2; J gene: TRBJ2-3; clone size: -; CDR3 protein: CASSRRTSGGRLSDTQYF; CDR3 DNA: TGTGCCAGCAGCCGCCGGACTAGCGGGGGCCGGCTTTCAGATACGCAGTATTTT
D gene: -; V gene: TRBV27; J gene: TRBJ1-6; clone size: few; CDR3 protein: CASSFQRQNNSPLHF; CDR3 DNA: TGTGCCAGCAGTTTTCAGAGACAGAATAATTCACCCCTCCACTTT
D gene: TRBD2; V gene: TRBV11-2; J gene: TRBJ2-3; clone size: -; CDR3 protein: CASSLVSPSGGLTDTQYF; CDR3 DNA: TGTGCCAGCAGCTTAGTAAGCCCTAGCGGGGGGCTCACAGATACGCAGTATTTT
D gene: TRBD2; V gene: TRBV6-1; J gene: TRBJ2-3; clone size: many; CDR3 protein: CASSELAGGPDTQYF; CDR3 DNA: TGTGCCAGCAGTGAACTAGCGGGGGGGCCAGATACGCAGTATTTT